The sequence of this T cell receptor beta chain was determined in a study of Ad26.COV2.S vaccination and SARS-CoV-2 variants. Study-level background: The donor was enrolled in the Ad26.COV2.S arm of the COV1001 trial.

The sample's treatment: roughly 20 received Ad26.COV2.S at low or high dose, single or two shots; five or six received placebo; per-sample allocation not given. Sampling happened 63 days after the first vaccine or placebo injection. V gave up 4 bases and J gave up 5 bases, with 17 bases separating them. Germline assignment: CDR1 GTSNPN and CDR2 SVGIG (reference sequence). The length of the CDR3 is 15 residues. The repertoire was sequenced with immunoSEQ multiplex PCR; TCRdb's copy has only in-frame clones and lacks some. Here the sample spans around 300,000 clones, about 88% being singletons. The clonotype was recovered from a person aged 18-60 years who received the Ad26.COV2.S COVID-19 vaccine or a placebo. V is TRBV30 and J is TRBJ1-4; no firm D call. Material: peripheral blood, obtained in a trial of Ad26.COV2.S vaccine versus placebo. The CDR3, as DNA: TGTGCCTGGAATCCCCCGGGAACCCAGAATGAAAAACTGTTTTTT. Translation gives CAWNPPGTQNEKLFF.